The next 21 T cell receptor beta chains were all read from a single sample in a study of early T cells in non-severe SARS-CoV-2 infection. TCRdb itself ran the 5' RACE reads through MiXCR, one entry per CDR3 protein. The sample has approximately 45,000 distinct CDR3 sequences; 6% to 6.5% are singletons. Sequenced material: whole blood. These receptors all stem from an adult who was a healthcare worker with PCR-confirmed SARS-CoV-2 infection or an uninfected control (not recorded which).

This clonotype was detected a few times. The chain uses TRBV30 and TRBJ2-7, with a possible D match to TRBD1 (6 bases). The CDR3 has 12 amino acids. V was shortened by 7 bases and J by 2 bases, with 12 bases between the two germline ends. CDR1 and CDR2 (germline): GTSNPN, SVGIG (reference sequence). CDR3 sequence reads: CASKGVPYEQYF. CDR3 coding DNA: TGTGCCTCGAAGGGGGTCCCCTACGAGCAGTACTTC.

This clonotype was picked up many times. The rearrangement joins TRBV29-1 to TRBJ2-1, with a tentative D call TRBD2 (6 bases). Trimming removed 3 bases at V and 2 bases at J, with 11 bases between. Germline lookup yields CDR1 SQVTM and CDR2 ANQGSEA. The CDR3 loop spans 14 amino acids. The CDR3 spells CSVDGGATYNEQFF. CDR3 DNA: TGCAGCGTTGACGGCGGGGCGACCTACAATGAGCAGTTCTTC.

A few counts support this clonotype. The chain employs TRBV5-1 and TRBJ1-2; no clear D gene. V was shortened by 0 bases and J by 4 bases, with 10 bases between the two germline ends. Per germline, CDR1 SGHRS and CDR2 YFSETQ. The CDR3 spans 14 residues. CDR3 DNA: TGCGCCAGCAGCTTGGAATCGGACTCCTATGGCTACACCTTC. Its protein is CASSLESDSYGYTF.

There are a few counts of this clonotype. The V call is TRBV3-1, the J call TRBJ1-2, with TRBD1 matching 11 bases. After removal of 3 bases from V and 1 base from J, the junction contained 7 bases not matched to a gene. This CDR3 is 17 amino acids long. CDR1 and CDR2 (germline): LGHDT, YNNKEL (reference sequence). The CDR3 DNA follows: TGTGCCAGCAGCCAGATCGGGACAGGGGGAATTAACTATGGCTACACCTTC. This gives the protein CASSQIGTGGINYGYTF.

This clonotype appeared many times. The rearrangement uses TRBV13 and TRBJ1-4; D is perhaps TRBD1 (5 bases). Trimming pared 4 bases from V and 4 bases from J, leaving 16 bases between. The CDR3 has 16 residues. Per germline, CDR1 PRHDT and CDR2 FYEKMQ (reference sequence). The CDR3 sequence is CASSSAKRGLNEKLFF. The CDR3 DNA reads as TGTGCCAGCAGCTCAGCAAAAAGGGGCCTTAATGAAAAACTGTTTTTT. The whole variable domain, remainder taken from reference TRBV13 and TRBJ1-4, is AAGVIQSPRHLIKEKRETATLKCYPIPRHDTVYWYQQGPGQDPQFLISFYEKMQSDKGSIPDRFSAQQFSDYHSELNMSSLELGDSALYFCASSSAKRGLNEKLFFGSGTQLSVL.

The sample holds many counts of this clonotype. The rearrangement joins TRBV28 to TRBJ2-5; tentative D call: TRBD1 (5 bases). This CDR3 spans 13 amino acids. Trimming removed 2 bases at V and 7 bases at J, with 11 bases between. Germline CDR1 reads MDHEN; CDR2 reads SYDVKM. The CDR3 reads CASSLTQGGTQYF. In DNA, the CDR3 is TGTGCCAGCAGTTTAACCCAGGGCGGGACCCAGTACTTC.

Ten or more counts support this clonotype. This chain joins TRBV5-1 and TRBJ2-3, with no clear D. V lost 0 bases and J lost 2, with 4 bases in between. CDR1 and CDR2 from the germline V gene are SGHRS and YFSETQ. The CDR3 is 13 residues long. The CDR3: CASSLGYTDTQYF. CDR3 nucleotide sequence: TGCGCCAGCAGCTTGGGATACACAGATACGCAGTATTTT.

The table lists this clonotype with many counts. The chain couples TRBV5-1 to TRBJ2-1, with D unresolved. Germline V CDR1 and CDR2: SGHRS, YFSETQ. The CDR3 has 16 residues. V was pared by 0 bases and J by 0 bases, with 10 bases between. CDR3 sequence (DNA): TGCGCCAGCAGCTTGGCGGGTCCAAGCTCCTACAATGAGCAGTTCTTC. It translates to CASSLAGPSSYNEQFF.

This clonotype has at least ten counts. The V gene is TRBV5-1, the J gene TRBJ2-6; no clear D. CDR1 and CDR2 from the germline V gene are SGHRS and YFSETQ. V lost 1 base, J lost 7 bases, and 12 bases lay in between. This CDR3 comprises 15 residues. This CDR3 is CASSLRVSEANVLTF. CDR3 coding DNA: TGCGCCAGCAGCTTGAGAGTAAGTGAAGCCAACGTCCTGACTTTC.

This clonotype was found many times. This chain links TRBV6-1 with TRBJ1-4; D is perhaps TRBD1 (6 bases). Trimming removed 6 bases from V and 0 bases from J, with 8 bases in between. Germline V gene data show CDR1 as MNHNS and CDR2 as SASEGT. This CDR3 has 14 amino acids. In nucleotides, the CDR3 is TGTGCCAGCAGGACAGGAGCAACTAATGAAAAACTGTTTTTT. This codes for CASRTGATNEKLFF.

This clonotype was seen repeatedly, ten times or more. The rearrangement links TRBV7-6 to TRBJ1-1, with TRBD1 matching 7 bases. The CDR3 is 14 amino acids. V shed 1 base and J 4 bases; nucleotides not matched to a gene: 3. Germline values: CDR1 SGHVS, CDR2 FNYEAQ. CDR3 sequence (DNA): TGTGCCAGCAGCTTAGGACAGGGTGTCACTGAAGCTTTCTTT. This sequence encodes CASSLGQGVTEAFF. Drawing the rest from reference TRBV7-6 and TRBJ1-1, the complete variable domain is GAGVSQSPRYKVTKRGQDVALRCDPISGHVSLYWYRQALGQGPEFLTYFNYEAQQDKSGLPNDRFSAERPEGSISTLTIQRTEQRDSAMYRCASSLGQGVTEAFFGQGTRLTVV.

This clonotype occurred a few times. The chain employs TRBV6-2 or TRBV6-3 and TRBJ2-4; possible D gene TRBD1, 6 bases. This CDR3 has 17 amino acids. Germline-derived CDR1 and CDR2 are MNHEY and SVGEGT. V dropped 0 bases and J dropped 1 base, with 13 bases sitting between them. CDR3 loop: CASSYSGHQKAKNIQYF. The CDR3, as DNA: TGTGCCAGCAGTTACTCGGGACACCAGAAGGCCAAAAACATTCAGTACTTC.

In this sample, this clonotype turned up many times. The gene calls are TRBV19 and TRBJ2-1; TRBD2 aligns across 11 bases. This CDR3 is 17 amino acids long. The J segment lost 2 bases and the V segment lost 5 bases, leaving 8 bases of the junction unmatched. Germline V gene data show CDR1 as LNHDA and CDR2 as SQIVND (reference sequence). The CDR3: CASSPTSGGLTYNEQFF. CDR3 in DNA: TGTGCCAGTAGTCCAACTAGCGGGGGACTAACCTACAATGAGCAGTTCTTC.

This clonotype was seen ten or more times. The chain links TRBV6-1 to TRBJ2-6; 10 nucleotides align to TRBD1. J gave up 3 bases and V 1 base, and 0 bases lay outside the gene matches. The germline V gene encodes CDR1 MNHNS and CDR2 SASEGT. The CDR3 sequence is 16 residues long. The CDR3 is CASSEGDRGGANVLTF. The CDR3 bases are TGTGCCAGCAGTGAAGGGGACAGGGGTGGGGCCAACGTCCTGACTTTC.

This sequence joins TRBV29-1 and TRBJ1-5; no clear D. The V end lost 2 bases, the J end lost 2 bases, and 13 bases lay between the germline ends. Germline CDR1 reads SQVTM; CDR2 reads ANQGSEA. This CDR3 has 15 amino acids. CDR3 residues: CSVEIGKGGNQPQHF. CDR3 DNA sequence: TGCAGCGTTGAAATTGGGAAGGGCGGCAATCAGCCCCAGCATTTT.

V is TRBV5-1 and J is TRBJ2-5; 9 nucleotides align to TRBD1. J gave up 5 bases and V 4 bases, and 9 bases lay outside the gene matches. The CDR3 is made up of 15 amino acids. The germline V gene encodes CDR1 SGHRS and CDR2 YFSETQ. The CDR3 DNA is TGCGCCAGCAGCCCACAGGGGGCAAGCGCGGAGACCCAGTACTTC. Its protein is CASSPQGASAETQYF.

This clonotype has at least ten counts. The rearrangement joins TRBV28 to TRBJ2-1; 9 bases align to TRBD2. The germline CDR1 and CDR2 sequences are MDHEN and SYDVKM. J was trimmed by 4 bases and V by 1 base; bases with no gene match: 2. The CDR3 length is 15 residues. CDR3: CASSLFSGGYNEQFF. The CDR3, as DNA: TGTGCCAGCAGTTTATTTAGCGGGGGTTACAATGAGCAGTTCTTC.

This clonotype was detected a few times. V gene TRBV20-1 combines with J gene TRBJ2-5; either TRBD1 or TRBD2 may fit D (6 bases each). Germline V lookup: CDR1 DFQATT, CDR2 SNEGSKA (reference sequence). Deletions cut 3 bases from V and 1 base from J, with 27 bases between. This CDR3 is built from 19 residues. The CDR3 sequence: CSASQGGPTLYLSQETQYF. The DNA for the CDR3 is TGCAGTGCTAGTCAAGGGGGGCCGACCCTTTACTTATCCCAAGAGACCCAGTACTTC.

This clonotype was observed many times. The gene calls are TRBV5-1 and TRBJ2-7; tentative D call: TRBD2 (6 bases). Germline CDR1 and CDR2: SGHRS and YFSETQ. The CDR3 has 14 residues. V gave up 4 bases and J gave up 2 bases, with 13 bases separating them. This CDR3 reads CASSIGEAAYEQYF. As DNA, the CDR3 is TGCGCCAGCAGCATAGGGGAGGCCGCCTACGAGCAGTACTTC.

This clonotype was found many times. The rearrangement uses TRBV20-1 and TRBJ2-5, with TRBD2 matching 16 bases. The CDR3 is made up of 18 amino acids. Germline assignment: CDR1 DFQATT and CDR2 SNEGSKA (reference sequence). V shed 6 bases, J shed 4 bases, and the junction held 14 bases outside the gene matches. The CDR3 protein is CSATSEGTSGGVRETQYF. In DNA, the CDR3 is TGCAGTGCCACCTCTGAAGGGACTAGCGGGGGGGTGAGAGAGACCCAGTACTTC.

This clonotype was recorded at least ten times. This chain joins TRBV2 and TRBJ1-6; 7 positions agree with TRBD1. Germline V gene sequence: CDR1 SNHLY, CDR2 FYNNEI. Trimming removed 5 bases from V and 7 bases from J; junction bases left unmatched: 8. CDR3 length: 15 residues. CDR3 protein: CASSSTGVGNSPLHF. CDR3 DNA sequence: TGTGCCAGCAGTTCCACAGGGGTTGGGAATTCACCCCTCCACTTT.